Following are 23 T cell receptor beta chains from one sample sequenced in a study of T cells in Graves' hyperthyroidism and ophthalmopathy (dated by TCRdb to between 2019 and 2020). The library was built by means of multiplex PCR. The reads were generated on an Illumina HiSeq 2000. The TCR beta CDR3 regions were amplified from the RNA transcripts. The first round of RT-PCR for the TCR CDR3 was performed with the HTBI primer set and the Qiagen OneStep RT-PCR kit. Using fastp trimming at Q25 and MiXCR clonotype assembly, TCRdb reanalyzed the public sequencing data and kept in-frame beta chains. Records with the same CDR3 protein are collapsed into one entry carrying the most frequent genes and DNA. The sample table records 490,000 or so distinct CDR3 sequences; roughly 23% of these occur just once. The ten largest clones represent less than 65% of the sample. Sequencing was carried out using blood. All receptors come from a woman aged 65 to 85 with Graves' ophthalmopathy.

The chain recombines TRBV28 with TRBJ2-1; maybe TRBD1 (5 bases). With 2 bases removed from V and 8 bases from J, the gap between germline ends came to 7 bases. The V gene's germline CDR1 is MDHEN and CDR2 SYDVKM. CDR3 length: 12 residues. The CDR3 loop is CASSLDSHEQFF. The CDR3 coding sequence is TGTGCCAGCAGTTTAGACAGCCATGAGCAGTTCTTC. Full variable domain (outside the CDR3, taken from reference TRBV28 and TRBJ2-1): DVKVTQSSRYLVKRTGEKVFLECVQDMDHENMFWYRQDPGLGLRLIYFSYDVKMKEKGDIPEGYSVSREKKERFSLILESASTNQTSMYLCASSLDSHEQFFGPGTRLTVL.

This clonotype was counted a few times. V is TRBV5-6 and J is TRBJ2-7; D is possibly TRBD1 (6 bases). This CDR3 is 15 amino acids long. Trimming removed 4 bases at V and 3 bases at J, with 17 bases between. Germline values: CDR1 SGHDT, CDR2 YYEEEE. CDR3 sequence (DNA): TGTGCCAGCAGCCTTCCCCCGGGGACAAGCTACGAGCAGTACTTC. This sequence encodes CASSLPPGTSYEQYF.

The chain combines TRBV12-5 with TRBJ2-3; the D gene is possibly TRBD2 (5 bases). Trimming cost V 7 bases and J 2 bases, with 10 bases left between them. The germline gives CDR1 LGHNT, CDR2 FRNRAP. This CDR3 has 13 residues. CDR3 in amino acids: CASAWTVTDTQYF. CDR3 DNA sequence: TGTGCTAGTGCTTGGACTGTCACAGATACGCAGTATTTT.

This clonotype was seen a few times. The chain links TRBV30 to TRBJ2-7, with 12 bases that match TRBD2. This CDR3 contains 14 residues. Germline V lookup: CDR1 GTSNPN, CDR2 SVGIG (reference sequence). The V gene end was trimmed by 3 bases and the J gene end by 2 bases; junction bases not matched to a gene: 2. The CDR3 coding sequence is TGTGCCTGGAGGGGGACTAGCGGGCCCTACGAGCAGTACTTC. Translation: CAWRGTSGPYEQYF.

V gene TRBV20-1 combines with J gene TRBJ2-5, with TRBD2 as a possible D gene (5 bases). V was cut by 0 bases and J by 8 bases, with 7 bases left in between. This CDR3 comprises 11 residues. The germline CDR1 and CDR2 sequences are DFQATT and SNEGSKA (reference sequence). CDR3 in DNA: TGCAGTGCTAGAGATGGACTCACCCAGTACTTC. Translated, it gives CSARDGLTQYF.

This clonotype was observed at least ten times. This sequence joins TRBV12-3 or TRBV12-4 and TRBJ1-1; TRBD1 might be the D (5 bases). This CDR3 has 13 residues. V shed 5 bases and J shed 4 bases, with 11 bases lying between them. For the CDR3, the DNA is TGTGCCAGCAGTACAGGACTGCCCACTGAAGCTTTCTTT. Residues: CASSTGLPTEAFF.

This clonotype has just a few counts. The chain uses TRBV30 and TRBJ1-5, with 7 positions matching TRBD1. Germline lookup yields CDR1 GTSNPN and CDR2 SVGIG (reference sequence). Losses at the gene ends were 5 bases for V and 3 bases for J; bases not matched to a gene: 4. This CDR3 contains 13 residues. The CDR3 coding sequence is TGTGCCTGGTCCACAGGGGACAATCAGCCCCAGCATTTT. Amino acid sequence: CAWSTGDNQPQHF.

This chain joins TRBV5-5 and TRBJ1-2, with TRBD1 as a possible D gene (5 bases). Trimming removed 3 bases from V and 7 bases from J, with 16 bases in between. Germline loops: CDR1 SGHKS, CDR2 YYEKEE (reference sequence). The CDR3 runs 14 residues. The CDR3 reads CASSYRGGTGGYTF. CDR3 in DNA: TGTGCCAGCAGCTACCGGGGAGGGACTGGTGGCTACACCTTC.

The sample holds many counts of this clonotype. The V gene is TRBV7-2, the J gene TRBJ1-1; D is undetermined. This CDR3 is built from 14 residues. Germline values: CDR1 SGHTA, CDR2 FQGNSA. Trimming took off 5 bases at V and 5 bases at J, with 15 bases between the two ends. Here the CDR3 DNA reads TGTGCCAGCAGCAGTCGGAGCTTGACTACTGAAGCTTTCTTT. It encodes CASSSRSLTTEAFF. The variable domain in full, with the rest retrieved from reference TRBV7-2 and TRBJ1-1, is GAGVSQSPSNKVTEKGKDVELRCDPISGHTALYWYRQSLGQGLEFLIYFQGNSAPDKSGLPSDRFSAERTGGSVSTLTIQRTQQEDSAVYLCASSSRSLTTEAFFGQGTRLTVV.

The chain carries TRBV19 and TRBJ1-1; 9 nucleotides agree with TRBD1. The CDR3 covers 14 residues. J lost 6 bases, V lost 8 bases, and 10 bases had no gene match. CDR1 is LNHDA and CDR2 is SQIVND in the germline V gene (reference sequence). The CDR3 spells CASRDRASGAEAFF. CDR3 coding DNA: TGTGCCAGTCGGGACAGGGCTTCCGGGGCTGAAGCTTTCTTT.

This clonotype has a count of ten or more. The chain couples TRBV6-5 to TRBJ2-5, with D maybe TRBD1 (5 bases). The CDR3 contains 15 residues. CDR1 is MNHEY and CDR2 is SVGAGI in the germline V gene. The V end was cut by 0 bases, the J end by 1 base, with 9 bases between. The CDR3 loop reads CASSYSTATQETQYF. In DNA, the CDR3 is TGTGCCAGCAGTTACTCGACAGCAACCCAAGAGACCCAGTACTTC.

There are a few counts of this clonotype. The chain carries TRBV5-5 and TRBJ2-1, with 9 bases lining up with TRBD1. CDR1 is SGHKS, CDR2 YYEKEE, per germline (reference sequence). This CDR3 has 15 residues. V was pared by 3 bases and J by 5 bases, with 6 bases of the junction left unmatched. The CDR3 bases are TGTGCCAGCAGCTGGGCCGGACAGGGGAACAATGAGCAGTTCTTC. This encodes CASSWAGQGNNEQFF.

The CDR3 sequence is CASGLKPGYTF. The CDR3 DNA reads as TGTGCTAGTGGTCTCAAACCGGGCTACACCTTC. This rearrangement joins TRBV12-5 to TRBJ1-2; D remains ambiguous. This CDR3 is 11 amino acids long. Germline CDR1 and CDR2: LGHNT and FRNRAP. The V end lost 5 bases, the J end lost 8 bases, and 9 bases lay between the germline ends.

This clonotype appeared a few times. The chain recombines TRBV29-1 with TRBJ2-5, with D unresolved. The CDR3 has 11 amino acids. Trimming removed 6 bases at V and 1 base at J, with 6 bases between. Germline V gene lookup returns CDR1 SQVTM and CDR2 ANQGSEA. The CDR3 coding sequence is TGCAGCGTAGGCCTCCAAGAGACCCAGTACTTC. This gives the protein CSVGLQETQYF.

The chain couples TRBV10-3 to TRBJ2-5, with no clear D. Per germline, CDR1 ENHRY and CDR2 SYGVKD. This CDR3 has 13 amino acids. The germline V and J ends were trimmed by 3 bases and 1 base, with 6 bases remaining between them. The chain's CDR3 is CAISDGVQETQYF. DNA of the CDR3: TGTGCCATCAGTGATGGGGTCCAAGAGACCCAGTACTTC.

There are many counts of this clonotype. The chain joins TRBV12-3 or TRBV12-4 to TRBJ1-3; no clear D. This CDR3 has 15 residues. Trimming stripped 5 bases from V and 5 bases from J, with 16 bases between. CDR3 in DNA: TGTGCCAGCAGTCATGACCCCGGAGGCCGAAACACCATATATTTT. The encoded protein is CASSHDPGGRNTIYF.

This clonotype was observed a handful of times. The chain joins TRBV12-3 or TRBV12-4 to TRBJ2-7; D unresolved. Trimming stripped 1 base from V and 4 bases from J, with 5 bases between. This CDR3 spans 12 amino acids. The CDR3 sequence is CASSLVYYEQYF. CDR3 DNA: TGTGCCAGCAGTTTAGTATATTACGAGCAGTACTTC.

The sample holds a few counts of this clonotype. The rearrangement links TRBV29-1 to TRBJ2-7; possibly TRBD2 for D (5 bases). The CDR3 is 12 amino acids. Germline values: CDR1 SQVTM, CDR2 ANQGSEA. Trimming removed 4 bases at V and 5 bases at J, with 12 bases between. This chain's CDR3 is CSVGRLGDEQYF. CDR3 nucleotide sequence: TGCAGCGTTGGCCGACTGGGAGACGAGCAGTACTTC.

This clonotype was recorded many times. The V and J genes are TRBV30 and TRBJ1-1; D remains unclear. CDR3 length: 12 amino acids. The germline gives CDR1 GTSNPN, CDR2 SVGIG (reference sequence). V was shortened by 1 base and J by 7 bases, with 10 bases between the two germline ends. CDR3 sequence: CAWSGGRGEAFF. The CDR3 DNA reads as TGTGCCTGGAGTGGTGGTAGAGGTGAAGCTTTCTTT. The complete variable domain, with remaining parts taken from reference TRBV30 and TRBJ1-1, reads SQTIHQWPATLVQPVGSPLSLECTVEGTSNPNLYWYRQAAGRGLQLLFYSVGIGQISSEVPQNLSASRPQDRQFILSSKKLLLSDSGFYLCAWSGGRGEAFFGQGTRLTVV.

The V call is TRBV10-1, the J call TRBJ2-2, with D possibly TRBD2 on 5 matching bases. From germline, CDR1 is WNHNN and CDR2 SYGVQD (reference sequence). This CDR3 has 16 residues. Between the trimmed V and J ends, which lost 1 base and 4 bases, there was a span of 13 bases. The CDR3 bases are TGCGCCAGCAGTGAGTTTGTGGGAGTCGGCACCGGGGAGCTGTTTTTT. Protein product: CASSEFVGVGTGELFF.

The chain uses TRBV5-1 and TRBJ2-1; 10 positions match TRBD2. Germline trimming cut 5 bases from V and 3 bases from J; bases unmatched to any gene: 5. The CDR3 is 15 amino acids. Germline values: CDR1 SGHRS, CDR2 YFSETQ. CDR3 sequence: CASSLAGAFYNEQFF. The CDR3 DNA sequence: TGCGCCAGCAGTCTAGCGGGGGCTTTCTACAATGAGCAGTTCTTC. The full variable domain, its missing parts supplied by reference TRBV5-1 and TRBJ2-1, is KAGVTQTPRYLIKTRGQQVTLSCSPISGHRSVSWYQQTPGQGLQFLFEYFSETQRNKGNFPGRFSGRQFSNSRSEMNVSTLELGDSALYLCASSLAGAFYNEQFFGPGTRLTVL.

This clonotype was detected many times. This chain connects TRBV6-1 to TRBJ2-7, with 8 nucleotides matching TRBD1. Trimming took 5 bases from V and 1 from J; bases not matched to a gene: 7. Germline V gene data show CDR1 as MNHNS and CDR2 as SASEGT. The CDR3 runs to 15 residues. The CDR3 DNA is TGTGCCAGCAGTCCGGACAGGGATGAATCCTACGAGCAGTACTTC. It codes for CASSPDRDESYEQYF.

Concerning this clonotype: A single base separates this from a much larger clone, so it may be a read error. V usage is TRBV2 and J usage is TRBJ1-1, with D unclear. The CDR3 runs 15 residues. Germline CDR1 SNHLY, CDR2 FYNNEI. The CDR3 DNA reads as TGTGCCAGCGGACGGGCCGGGCTTATGAACACTGAAGCTCTCTTT. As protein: CASGRAGLMNTEALF.